This T cell receptor beta chain emerged from a study of CD8+ T cells in alopecia areata. Study at large: Those patients who were treated received oral tofacitinib, which was given at 5 to 10 mg twice daily for moderate-to-severe alopecia areata.

The germline gives CDR1 GTSNPN, CDR2 SVGIG (reference sequence). Trimming left V 3 bases short and J 0 bases short, with 11 bases between. The length of the CDR3 is 14 residues. Study conclusions and caveats: Lesional scalp exceeded normal scalp in clonality, especially in alopecia totalis/universalis. Normal skin's resident alphabeta T cells are also sequenced in scalp samples.

Extracted RNA was reverse transcribed into cDNA, the sequencing template. Data came from immunoSEQ multiplex PCR; TCRdb stores just in-frame clones and leaves some out. Among some 10,000 clones listed, around 67% were seen once. A remark on this clone: As yet, its antigen is unknown.

It was from alopecia areata patients that lesional scalp punch biopsies and peripheral blood were collected. The receptor was isolated from a human donor with alopecia areata. The material sequenced was skin. The J gene is TRBJ2-5, the V gene TRBV30; the D gene is possibly TRBD1 (5 bases). The CDR3 region is CAWSITGNQETQYF. The CDR3 DNA sequence: TGTGCCTGGAGCATCACAGGCAACCAAGAGACCCAGTACTTC.